This T cell receptor beta chain was identified in a study of blood T cell repertoires in COVID-19 (dated by TCRdb to 2018 to 2021). At the level of the whole study: Samples from collaborators originated in the United States, Italy and Spain and spanned both the acute and convalescent phases of COVID-19. The prospective study material was composed of cDNA or gDNA derived from T cells, B-cell-depleted T cells, or PBMCs. Subjects who had been exposed to COVID-19, were actively infected with it, or had recovered from it provided the deeply sampled blood TCRbeta repertoires that made up the dataset. A freely available public database, intended as a resource for researchers studying the immune response to SARS-CoV-2, is where the repertoires were released. The samples were drawn from two sources: the first 160 participants of the ongoing ImmuneRACE study, and 950 to 1,500 subjects contributed by 6 global collaborators. A de-identified subject ID, COVID-19 status, age in years and sex were almost always included in the sample metadata. Where available, HLA class I and class II types were taken from metadata supplied by the sample provider and were not determined by assay-based typing.

Ends trimmed: V by 4 bases, J by 6 bases; bases unmatched to a gene: 5. CDR1 and CDR2, per the germline V gene (reference sequence), are LNHDA and SQIVND. The CDR3 holds 13 amino acids from the cysteine to the phenylalanine. Of all the DNA, just the CDR3 is kept, 39 bases in frame from base 1. TCRbeta CDR3 regions were amplified from genomic DNA by means of the immunoSEQ Assay, a bias-controlled multiplex PCR. The authors' pipeline ran thus. The number of nucleated cells in each sample was estimated from the amplification of reference gene primers within the assay. To quantify the absolute abundance of each unique TCRbeta CDR3 rearrangement, sequence reads were collapsed and filtered. For each sample, productive Simpson clonality was calculated as the square root of Simpson's diversity index over productive rearrangements. The immuneACCESS repertoire file appears here via TCRdb, limited to in-frame rearrangements. These files lack a portion of the clones; in checked studies, under half of the deficit traces to unresolved V genes, and the cause of the others is not known. V, J and clone size were drawn from that table, and D and trimming were deduced from the DNA. The sample has some 270,000 clones on record, approximately 83% of them singletons. 3.5% to 4.5% of the sample is in the top ten clones.

In the prospective study, participants were roughly 18 to 90 years old, resided in about two dozen geographic areas of the United States, and were enrolled through a virtual design. In the prospective study, cohorts were assigned on the basis of participant-reported clinical history obtained from a screening survey and a study questionnaire. Recovered participants in ImmuneRACE Cohort 3 were defined by two consecutive negative NP/OP PCR tests, clearance by a healthcare professional, or resolution of symptoms. Each participant in the prospective study had whole blood, serum and a nasopharyngeal or oropharyngeal swab collected by mobile phlebotomists. Participants in the prospective study had the option to provide additional blood draws and questionnaires over an approximately 2-month period. Before DNA extraction, blood samples from the prospective study were shipped at room temperature or frozen.

Study-level results and caveats: The amount of clinical and demographic metadata varied by source and participant and was provided uncurated.

Of note for this clone: The antigen it binds to is not known. The input lacks base qualities; no much larger clone sits a single base away.

The receptor chain draws on TRBV19 and TRBJ1-2; the junction holds 7 bases that match TRBD1. This receptor was taken from a woman in her thirties who had recovered from COVID-19. Material for sequencing was PBMCs or T cells enriched from blood (not recorded which). Here the CDR3 is given as CASSRTGADGYTF. The sequence in DNA is TGTGCCAGTAGTAGAACAGGGGCCGATGGCTACACCTTC.